Listed here are 6 T cell receptor beta chains from one sample, sequenced in a study of blood T cell repertoires in COVID-19. Libraries were prepared by immunoSEQ multiplex PCR; TCRdb keeps only in-frame clonotypes and omits some of them. The table lists around 81,000 clones, approximately 86% of them singletons. The sequenced material came from peripheral blood. These receptors all come from a woman of 80 years or more with acute or convalescent COVID-19.

V usage is TRBV7-2 and J usage is TRBJ1-6; 7 bases are a match to TRBD1. This CDR3 is 13 amino acids long. V lost 7 bases, J lost 9 bases, and 6 bases stayed unmatched. Germline V gene lookup returns CDR1 SGHTA and CDR2 FQGNSA. For the CDR3, the DNA is TGTGCCAGCACCCAGGGGGGCGGTTCACCCCTCCACTTT. It codes for CASTQGGGSPLHF.

V usage is TRBV4-1 and J usage is TRBJ1-4; D remains unclear. The V gene's germline CDR1 is MGHRA and CDR2 YSYEKL. Between the trimmed V and J ends, which lost 11 bases and 8 bases, there was a span of 18 bases. The CDR3 extends over 13 amino acids. The CDR3 loop is CAAGERVEEKLFF. For the CDR3, the DNA is TGCGCCGCTGGGGAGAGGGTTGAAGAAAAACTGTTTTTT.

This clone was detected once. The chain recombines TRBV5-6 with TRBJ1-6, with 7 bases matching TRBD1. V lost 4 bases and J lost 5; bases outside the gene matches: 9. CDR3 length equals 16 residues. Germline lookup yields CDR1 SGHDT and CDR2 YYEEEE. The CDR3 sequence is CASSTVGQDDNSPLHF. The CDR3 DNA follows: TGTGCCAGCAGCACCGTAGGACAGGACGATAATTCACCCCTCCACTTT. The full variable domain, rest sourced from reference TRBV5-6 and TRBJ1-6, is DAGVTQSPTHLIKTRGQQVTLRCSPKSGHDTVSWYQQALGQGPQFIFQYYEEEERQRGNFPDRFSGHQFPNYSSELNVNALLLGDSALYLCASSTVGQDDNSPLHFGNGTRLTVT.

The chain couples TRBV3-1 (or the pseudogene TRBV3-2) to TRBJ2-3; no clear D gene. V lost 2 bases and J 2 bases, leaving 2 bases between the germline ends. CDR3 length: 12 amino acids. Germline CDR1 is LGHDT and CDR2 is YNNKEL (reference sequence). CDR3 DNA sequence: TGTGCCAGCAGCCAATACACAGATACGCAGTATTTT. Its translation is CASSQYTDTQYF.

This clone was detected only once. The chain has TRBV5-1 and TRBJ2-5, with D perhaps TRBD2 (6 bases). Germline V gene lookup returns CDR1 SGHRS and CDR2 YFSETQ. V was cut by 4 bases and J by 5 bases, with 18 bases left in between. The CDR3 contains 15 residues. The CDR3 reads CASSPQAGSTETQYF. The CDR3 bases are TGCGCCAGCAGCCCTCAAGCGGGTAGCACGGAGACCCAGTACTTC.

The chain is built from TRBV14 and TRBJ2-1; TRBD1 matches 12 bases. Unmatched junction bases numbered 7, after V lost 3 bases and J lost 10 bases. CDR1 and CDR2 from the germline V gene are SGHDN and FVKESK. The CDR3 totals 15 residues. CDR3 sequence: CASSQGQGAVREQFF. DNA of the CDR3: TGTGCCAGCAGCCAGGGACAGGGGGCGGTTAGGGAGCAGTTCTTC.